Sequencing of this TCR beta chain was carried out in a study of T cell responses to AZD1222 COVID-19 vaccine. TCRdb's copy holds only in-frame clones and misses some; the assay was immunoSEQ multiplex PCR. The sample comprises 140,000 to 150,000 clones, 93% of which are singletons, and over 8% rests with the top ten. This CDR3 spans 13 amino acids. CDR1 is SGHTA and CDR2 is FQGNSA in the germline V gene. The ends lost 4 bases at V and 9 bases at J; junction bases unmatched: 6. In the case of this clone: Its antigen remains unknown.

Points from the study as a whole: Just 6 or 7 people given AZD1222 tested seropositive at baseline. Regions left unmutated in variants are reportedly the target of nearly half of spike-specific TCRs. Donor demographics were predominantly white British with a female majority; clonal diversity may be underestimated. Spike-specific TCRs gained breadth and depth after people received two AZD1222 doses.

Sample: peripheral blood, taken on day 0 of AZD1222 vaccination. The chain recombines TRBV7-2 with TRBJ2-5; TRBD2 matches 9 bases. The receptor was derived from an adult in good health. In nucleotides, the CDR3 is TGTGCCAGCAGCTCGTTAGCGGGGGAGGCCCAGTACTTC. Protein product: CASSSLAGEAQYF. Full variable domain (missing parts from reference TRBV7-2 and TRBJ2-5): GAGVSQSPSNKVTEKGKDVELRCDPISGHTALYWYRQSLGQGLEFLIYFQGNSAPDKSGLPSDRFSAERTGGSVSTLTIQRTQQEDSAVYLCASSSLAGEAQYFGPGTRLLVL.